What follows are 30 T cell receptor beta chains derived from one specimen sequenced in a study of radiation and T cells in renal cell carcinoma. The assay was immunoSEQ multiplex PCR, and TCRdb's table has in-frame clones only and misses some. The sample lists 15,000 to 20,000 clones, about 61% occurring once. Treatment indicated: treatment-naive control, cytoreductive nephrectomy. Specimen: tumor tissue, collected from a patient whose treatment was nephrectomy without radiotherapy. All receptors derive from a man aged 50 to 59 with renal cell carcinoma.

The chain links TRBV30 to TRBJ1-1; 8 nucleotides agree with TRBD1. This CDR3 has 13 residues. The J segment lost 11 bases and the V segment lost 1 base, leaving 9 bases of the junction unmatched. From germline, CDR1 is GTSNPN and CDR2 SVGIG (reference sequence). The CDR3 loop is CAWSGGPQGVAFF. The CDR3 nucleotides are TGTGCCTGGAGTGGGGGTCCACAGGGGGTGGCTTTCTTT.

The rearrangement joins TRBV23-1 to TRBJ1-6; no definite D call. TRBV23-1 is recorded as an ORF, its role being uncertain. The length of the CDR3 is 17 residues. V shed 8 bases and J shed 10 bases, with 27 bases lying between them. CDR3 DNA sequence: TGCGCCAGCGGCCCCTCGGGAGGCAGCGAACCAAGGTCACCCCTCCACTTT. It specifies CASGPSGGSEPRSPLHF.

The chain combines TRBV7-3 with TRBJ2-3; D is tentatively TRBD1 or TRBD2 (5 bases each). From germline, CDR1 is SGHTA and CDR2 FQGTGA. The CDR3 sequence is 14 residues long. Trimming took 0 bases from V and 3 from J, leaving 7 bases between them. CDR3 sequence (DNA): TGTGCCAGCAGCTTAACGGGGGAGACAGATACGCAGTATTTT. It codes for CASSLTGETDTQYF.

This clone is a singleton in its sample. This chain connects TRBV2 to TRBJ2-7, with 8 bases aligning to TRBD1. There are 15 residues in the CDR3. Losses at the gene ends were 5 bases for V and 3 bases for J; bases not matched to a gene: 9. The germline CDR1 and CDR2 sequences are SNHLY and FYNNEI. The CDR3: CASSLTGVGLYEQYF. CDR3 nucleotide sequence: TGTGCCAGCAGTTTGACAGGGGTCGGGCTCTACGAGCAGTACTTC.

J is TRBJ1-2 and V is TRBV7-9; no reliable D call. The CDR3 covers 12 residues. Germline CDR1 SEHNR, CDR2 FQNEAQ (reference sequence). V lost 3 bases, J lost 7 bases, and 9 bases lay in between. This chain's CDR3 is CASSFPDLGYTF. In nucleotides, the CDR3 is TGTGCCAGCAGCTTCCCAGACCTTGGCTACACCTTC.

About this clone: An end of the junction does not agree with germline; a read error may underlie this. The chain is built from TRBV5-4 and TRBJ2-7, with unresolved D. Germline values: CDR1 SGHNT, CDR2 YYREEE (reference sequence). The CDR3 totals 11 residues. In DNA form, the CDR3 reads TGTGCCAGCAGCTTGGACAGCGCCGAAAACTTC. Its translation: CASSLDSAENF.

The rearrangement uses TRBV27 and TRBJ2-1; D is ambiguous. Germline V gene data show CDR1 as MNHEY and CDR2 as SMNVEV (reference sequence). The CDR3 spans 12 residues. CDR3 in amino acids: CTSCTRLDEQFF. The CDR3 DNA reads TGTACCTCTTGCACACGATTGGATGAGCAGTTCTTC.

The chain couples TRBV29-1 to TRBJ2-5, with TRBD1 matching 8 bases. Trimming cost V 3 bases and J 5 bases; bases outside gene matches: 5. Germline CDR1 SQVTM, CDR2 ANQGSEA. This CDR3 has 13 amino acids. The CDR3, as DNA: TGCAGCGTTGACGTAAGACAGGGGGAGACCCAGTACTTC. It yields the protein CSVDVRQGETQYF.

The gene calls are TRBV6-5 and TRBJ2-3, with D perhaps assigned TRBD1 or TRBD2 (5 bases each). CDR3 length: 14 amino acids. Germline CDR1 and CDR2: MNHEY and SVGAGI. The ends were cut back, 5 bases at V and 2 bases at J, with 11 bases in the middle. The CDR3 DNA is TGTGCCAGCAGTGCCTGGGGGTCCACAGATACGCAGTATTTT. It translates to CASSAWGSTDTQYF.

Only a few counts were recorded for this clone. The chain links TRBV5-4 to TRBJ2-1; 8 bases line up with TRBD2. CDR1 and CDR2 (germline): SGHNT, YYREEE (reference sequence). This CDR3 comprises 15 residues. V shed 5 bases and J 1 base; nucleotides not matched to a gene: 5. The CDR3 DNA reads TGTGCCAGCAGTCAAGCGGGAGTATCCTACAATGAGCAGTTCTTC. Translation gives CASSQAGVSYNEQFF.

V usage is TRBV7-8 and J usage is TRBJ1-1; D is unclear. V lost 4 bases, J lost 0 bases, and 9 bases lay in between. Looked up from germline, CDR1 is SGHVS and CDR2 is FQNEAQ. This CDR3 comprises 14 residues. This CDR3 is CASSSRNMNTEAFF. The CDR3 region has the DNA TGTGCCAGCAGCTCCCGAAACATGAACACTGAAGCTTTCTTT.

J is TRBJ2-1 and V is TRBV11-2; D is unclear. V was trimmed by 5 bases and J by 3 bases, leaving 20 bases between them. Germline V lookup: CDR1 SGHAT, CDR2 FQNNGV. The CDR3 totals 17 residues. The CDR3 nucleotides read TGTGCCAGCAGCCAAGATGCTCGCCGCTACCTCTACAATGAGCAGTTCTTC. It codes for CASSQDARRYLYNEQFF.

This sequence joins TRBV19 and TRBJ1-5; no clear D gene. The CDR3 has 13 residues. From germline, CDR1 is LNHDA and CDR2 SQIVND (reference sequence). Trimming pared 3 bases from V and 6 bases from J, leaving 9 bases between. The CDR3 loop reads CASSMEGIQPQHF. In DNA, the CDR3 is TGTGCCAGTAGTATGGAGGGAATTCAGCCCCAGCATTTT.

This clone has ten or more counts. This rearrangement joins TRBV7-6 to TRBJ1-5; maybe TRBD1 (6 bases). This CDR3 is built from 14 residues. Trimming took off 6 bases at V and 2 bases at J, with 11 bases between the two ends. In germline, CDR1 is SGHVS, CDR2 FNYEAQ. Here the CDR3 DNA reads TGTGCCAGCAGACGATGGGGGCGCAATCAGCCCCAGCATTTT. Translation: CASRRWGRNQPQHF.

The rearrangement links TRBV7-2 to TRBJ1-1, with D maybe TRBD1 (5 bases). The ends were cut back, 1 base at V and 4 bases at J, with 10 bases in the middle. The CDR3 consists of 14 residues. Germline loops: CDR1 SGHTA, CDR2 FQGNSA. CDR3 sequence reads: CASSLVQGGTEAFF. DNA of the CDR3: TGTGCCAGCAGCTTAGTTCAGGGAGGCACTGAAGCTTTCTTT.

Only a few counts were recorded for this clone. The CDR3, as DNA: TGTGCCAGCAGCTTAGGACTAGCCCTGAATGAGCAGTTCTTC. It is translated as CASSLGLALNEQFF. V gene TRBV7-9 combines with J gene TRBJ2-1; 7 nucleotides align to TRBD2. The CDR3 runs to 14 residues. J was trimmed by 7 bases and V by 1 base; bases with no gene match: 4. Germline CDR1 and CDR2: SEHNR and FQNEAQ (reference sequence).

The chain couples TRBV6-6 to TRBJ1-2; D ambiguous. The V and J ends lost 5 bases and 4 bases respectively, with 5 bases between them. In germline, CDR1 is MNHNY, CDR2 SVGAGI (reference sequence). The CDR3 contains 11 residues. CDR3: CASSPGYGYTF. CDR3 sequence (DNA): TGTGCCAGCAGTCCAGGCTATGGCTACACCTTC.

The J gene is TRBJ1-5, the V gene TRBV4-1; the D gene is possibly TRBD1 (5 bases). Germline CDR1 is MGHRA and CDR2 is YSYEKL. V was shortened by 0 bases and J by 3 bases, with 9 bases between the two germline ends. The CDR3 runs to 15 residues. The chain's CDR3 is CASSQDRDLNQPQHF. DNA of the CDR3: TGCGCCAGCAGCCAAGACAGGGATCTCAATCAGCCCCAGCATTTT.

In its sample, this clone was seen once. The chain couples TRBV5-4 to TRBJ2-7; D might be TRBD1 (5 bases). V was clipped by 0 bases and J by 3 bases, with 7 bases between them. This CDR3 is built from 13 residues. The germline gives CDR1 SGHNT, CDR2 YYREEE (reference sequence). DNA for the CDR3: TGTGCCAGCAGCTTGGCCCAGGGCTACGAGCAGTACTTC. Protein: CASSLAQGYEQYF.

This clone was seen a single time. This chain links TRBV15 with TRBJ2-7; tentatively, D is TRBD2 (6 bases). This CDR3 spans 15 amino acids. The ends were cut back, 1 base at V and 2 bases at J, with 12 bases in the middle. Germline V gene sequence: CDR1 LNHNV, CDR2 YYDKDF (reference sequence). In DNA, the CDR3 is TGTGCCACCAGCAGAGTAGGGACTTCAACCTACGAGCAGTACTTC. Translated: CATSRVGTSTYEQYF.

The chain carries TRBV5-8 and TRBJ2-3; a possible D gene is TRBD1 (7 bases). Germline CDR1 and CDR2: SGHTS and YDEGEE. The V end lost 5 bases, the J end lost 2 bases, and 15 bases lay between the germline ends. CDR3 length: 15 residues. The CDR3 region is CASRRGDSVTDTQYF. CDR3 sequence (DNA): TGTGCCAGCAGGCGCGGGGACAGCGTCACAGATACGCAGTATTTT. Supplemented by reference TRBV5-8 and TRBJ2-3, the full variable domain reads EAGVTQSPTHLIKTRGQQATLRCSPISGHTSVYWYQQALGLGLQFLLWYDEGEERNRGNFPPRFSGRQFPNYSSELNVNALELEDSALYLCASRRGDSVTDTQYFGPGTRLTVL.

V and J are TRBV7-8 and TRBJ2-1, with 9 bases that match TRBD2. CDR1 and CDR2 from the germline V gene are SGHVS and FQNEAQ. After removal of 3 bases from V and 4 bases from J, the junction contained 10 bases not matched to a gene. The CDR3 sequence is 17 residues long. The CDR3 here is CASSLETSGLGYNEQFF. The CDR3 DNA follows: TGTGCCAGCAGCTTGGAGACTAGCGGCCTTGGGTACAATGAGCAGTTCTTC.

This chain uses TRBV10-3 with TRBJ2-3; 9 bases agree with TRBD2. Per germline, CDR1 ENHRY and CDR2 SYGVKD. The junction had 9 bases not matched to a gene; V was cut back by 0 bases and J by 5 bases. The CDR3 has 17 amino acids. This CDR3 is CAISESASGTVGDTQYF. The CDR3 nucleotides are TGTGCCATCAGTGAGTCGGCTAGCGGGACGGTTGGAGATACGCAGTATTTT.

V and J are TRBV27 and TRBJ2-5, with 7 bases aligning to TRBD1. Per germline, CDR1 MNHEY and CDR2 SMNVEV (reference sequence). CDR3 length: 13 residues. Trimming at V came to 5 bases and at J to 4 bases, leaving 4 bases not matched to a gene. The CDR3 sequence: CASSTDRVETQYF. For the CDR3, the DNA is TGTGCCAGCAGTACTGACAGGGTAGAGACCCAGTACTTC.

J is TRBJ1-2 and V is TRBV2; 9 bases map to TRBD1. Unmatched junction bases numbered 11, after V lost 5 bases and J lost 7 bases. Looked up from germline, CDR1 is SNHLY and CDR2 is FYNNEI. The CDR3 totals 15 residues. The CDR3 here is CASSLETGTGIGYTF. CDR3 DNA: TGTGCCAGCAGTCTAGAAACCGGGACAGGGATTGGCTACACCTTC. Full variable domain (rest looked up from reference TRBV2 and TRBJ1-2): EPEVTQTPSHQVTQMGQEVILRCVPISNHLYFYWYRQILGQKVEFLVSFYNNEISEKSEIFDDQFSVERPDGSNFTLKIRSTKLEDSAMYFCASSLETGTGIGYTFGSGTRLTVV.

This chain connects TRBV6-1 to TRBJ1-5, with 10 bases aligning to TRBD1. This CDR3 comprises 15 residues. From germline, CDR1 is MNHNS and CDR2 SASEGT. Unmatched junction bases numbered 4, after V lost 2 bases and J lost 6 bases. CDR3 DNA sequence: TGTGCCAGCAGTGAAAGCAGGACAGGGGGTCAGCCCCAGCATTTT. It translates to CASSESRTGGQPQHF.

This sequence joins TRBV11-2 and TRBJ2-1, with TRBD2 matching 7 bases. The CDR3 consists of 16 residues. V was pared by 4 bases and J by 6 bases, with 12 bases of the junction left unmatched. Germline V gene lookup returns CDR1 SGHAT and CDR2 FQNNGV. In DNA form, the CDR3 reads TGTGCCAGCAGCTATAGAGGTGGGAGGGCCGGCAATGAGCAGTTCTTC. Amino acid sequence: CASSYRGGRAGNEQFF.

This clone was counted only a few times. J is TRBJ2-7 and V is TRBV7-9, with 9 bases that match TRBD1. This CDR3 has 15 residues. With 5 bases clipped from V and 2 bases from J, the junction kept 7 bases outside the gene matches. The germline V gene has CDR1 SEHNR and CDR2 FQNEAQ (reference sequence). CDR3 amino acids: CASSPGQGPAYEQYF. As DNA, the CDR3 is TGTGCCAGCAGCCCGGGACAGGGACCCGCCTACGAGCAGTACTTC.

The CDR3 region has the DNA TGTGCCAGCAGCAAGGGACGGCTACTCTCTGGAAACACCATATATTTT. Its protein product is CASSKGRLLSGNTIYF. This chain joins TRBV7-8 and TRBJ1-3, with TRBD1 as a possible D gene (5 bases). V was cut by 5 bases and J by 0 bases, with 14 bases left in between. Germline CDR1 is SGHVS and CDR2 is FQNEAQ. This CDR3 has 16 amino acids. The full variable domain, its missing parts supplied by reference TRBV7-8 and TRBJ1-3, is GAGVSQSPRYKVAKRGQDVALRCDPISGHVSLFWYQQALGQGPEFLTYFQNEAQLDKSGLPSDRFFAERPEGSVSTLKIQRTQQEDSAVYLCASSKGRLLSGNTIYFGEGSWLTVV.

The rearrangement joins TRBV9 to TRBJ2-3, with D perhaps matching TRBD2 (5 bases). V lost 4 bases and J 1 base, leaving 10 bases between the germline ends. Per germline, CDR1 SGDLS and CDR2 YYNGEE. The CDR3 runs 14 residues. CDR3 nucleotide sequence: TGTGCCAGCAGCCCCGGACTCGGCACAGATACGCAGTATTTT. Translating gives CASSPGLGTDTQYF.